Listed below are T cell receptor beta chains from one sample, sequenced in a study of shared clonotypes between healthy human individuals. Method: immunoSEQ multiplex PCR; TCRdb's copy keeps in-frame clones and lacks some. The sample has around 1.9 million clones, about 92% seen once. The material sequenced was naive CD8+ T cells from PBMCs. These receptors were taken from a man younger than 35 in good health. Some clones in this sample may be carry-over from other donors' samples. Each CDR3 is given with its conserved first and last residue. A D gene is named only where the DNA matches it firmly. Rows may omit the clone size; those that give it use once, few, many or a size class.

TRBJ2-2	-	TRBV9	-	TGTGCCAGCAGCGTATATAACGTCGGGGAGCTGTTTTTT	CASSVYNVGELFF
TRBJ1-2	-	TRBV7-9	-	TGTGCCAGCAGTCTTGACCCTGGCTACACCTTC	CASSLDPGYTF
TRBJ1-1	TRBD1	TRBV5-1	few	TGCGCCAGCAGCCTACGGACAGGGGCTGAAGCTTTCTTT	CASSLRTGAEAFF
TRBJ1-1	-	TRBV4-2	-	TGTGCCAGCAGCCAAGCCCCTTACGGCAGGGAAGCTTTCTTT	CASSQAPYGREAFF
TRBJ2-7	TRBD2	TRBV15	-	TGTGCCACCAGCACGATCAGCGGGAGGGACGCCTACGAGCAGTACTTC	CATSTISGRDAYEQYF
TRBJ2-5	TRBD1	TRBV27	-	TGTGCCAGCAGTTCGGTACCACAGGGGACGGAGACCCAGTACTTC	CASSSVPQGTETQYF
TRBJ2-3	-	TRBV29-1	-	TGCAGCGTTGTCGAGGGACTCACAGATACGCAGTATTTT	CSVVEGLTDTQYF
TRBJ1-2	-	TRBV29-1	once	TGCAGCGCTCCCGGGGGTGGTGGCTACACCTTC	CSAPGGGGYTF
TRBJ1-2	TRBD1	TRBV5-1	-	TGCGCCAGCAGCCCGGGACAGGGAGGGTTCTATGGCTACACCTTC	CASSPGQGGFYGYTF
TRBJ2-7	-	TRBV25-1	-	TGTGCCAGCAGTGAAGTTCTGGTTCTGGGTTTTGACGAGCAGTACTTC	CASSEVLVLGFDEQYF
TRBJ2-2	-	TRBV7-9	once	TGTGCCAGCAGCTTGGGAGCGGAGGGGGACACCGGGGAGCTGTTTTTT	CASSLGAEGDTGELFF